This note documents a single TCR beta chain sequence. The V gene lost 5 bases and the J gene lost 0 bases, with 13 bases spanning the gap. The germline V gene encodes CDR1 WSHSY and CDR2 SAAADI. The CDR3 spans 15 residues. These data belong to a study of technical replicates of blood from several donors. The data were produced by immunoSEQ multiplex PCR, yet TCRdb's version contains in-frame clones alone and is incomplete. The sample holds 70,000 to 85,000 clones, roughly 96% seen once. The sequencing input was T cells isolated from PBMCs. The V and J genes are TRBV10-2 and TRBJ1-1; D not certain. The source is a human donor in good health. In DNA, the CDR3 is TGCGCCAGCAGTTCGTGGGAGGGCCTGAACACTGAAGCTTTCTTT. It yields the protein CASSSWEGLNTEAFF.